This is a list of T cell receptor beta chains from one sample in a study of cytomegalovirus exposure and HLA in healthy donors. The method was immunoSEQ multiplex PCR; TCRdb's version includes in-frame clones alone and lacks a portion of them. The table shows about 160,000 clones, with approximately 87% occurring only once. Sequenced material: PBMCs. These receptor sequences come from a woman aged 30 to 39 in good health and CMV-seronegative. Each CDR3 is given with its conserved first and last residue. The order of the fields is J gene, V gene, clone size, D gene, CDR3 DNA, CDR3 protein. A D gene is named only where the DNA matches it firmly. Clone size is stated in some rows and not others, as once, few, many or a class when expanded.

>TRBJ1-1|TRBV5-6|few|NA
TGTGCCAGCAGCCGCCGGACAGAGAGATCACTGAACACTGAAGCTTTCTTT
CASSRRTERSLNTEAFF
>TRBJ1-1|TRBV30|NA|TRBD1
TGTGCCTGCACCGGACAGGCGAACACTGAAGCTTTCTTT
CACTGQANTEAFF
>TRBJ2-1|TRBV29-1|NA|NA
TGCAGCGTTGACGTGGCCTACAATGAGCAGTTCTTC
CSVDVAYNEQFF
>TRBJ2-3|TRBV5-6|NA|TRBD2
TGTGCCAGCAGCTTAAGCGGGGGCAGCACAGATACGCAGTATTTT
CASSLSGGSTDTQYF
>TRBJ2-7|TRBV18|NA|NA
TGTGCCAGCTCACTTAAGGACTCCTACGAGCAGTACTTC
CASSLKDSYEQYF
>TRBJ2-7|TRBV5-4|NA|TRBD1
TGTGCCAGCAGCTCAACTGGGACAGGGGGCTTCGAGCAGTACTTC
CASSSTGTGGFEQYF
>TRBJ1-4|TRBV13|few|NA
TGTGCCAGCAGCTTAGCGGGACACCGTAATGAAAAACTGTTTTTT
CASSLAGHRNEKLFF
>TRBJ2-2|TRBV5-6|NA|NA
TGTGCCAGCAGCCAATCCCGACAGGCCACCGGGGAGCTGTTTTTT
CASSQSRQATGELFF
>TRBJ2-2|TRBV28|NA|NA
TGTGCCAGCAGGTACCACGAGGGCGGGGAGCTGTTTTTT
CASRYHEGGELFF
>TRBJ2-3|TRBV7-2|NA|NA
TGTGCCAGCAGCTTAGCGCTTACACCTGGGACAGATACGCAGTATTTT
CASSLALTPGTDTQYF
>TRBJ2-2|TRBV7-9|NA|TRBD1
TGTGCCAGCAGCCAATCGGGACAGGACACCGGGGAGCTGTTTTTT
CASSQSGQDTGELFF
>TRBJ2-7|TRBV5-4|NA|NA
TGTGCCAGCAGCTTGGCGGGGACCTACGAGCAGTACTTC
CASSLAGTYEQYF
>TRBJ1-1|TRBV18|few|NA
TGTGCCAGCTCACCGACGGGGGGGCGAATGAACACTGAAGCTTTCTTT
CASSPTGGRMNTEAFF
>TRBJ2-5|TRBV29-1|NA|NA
TGCAGCGTTGGGGGGCAGGGGGAGACCCAGTACTTC
CSVGGQGETQYF
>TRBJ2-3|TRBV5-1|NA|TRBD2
TGCGCCAGCAGCTTAACCGGGACTAGCGGGATCACAGATACGCAGTATTTT
CASSLTGTSGITDTQYF
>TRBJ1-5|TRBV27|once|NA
TGTGCCAGCAGCCTTCTGGGATTAAATCAGCCCCAGCATTTT
CASSLLGLNQPQHF
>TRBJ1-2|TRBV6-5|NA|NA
TGTGCCAGCAGTTACGGAGCTAACTATGGCTACACCTTC
CASSYGANYGYTF
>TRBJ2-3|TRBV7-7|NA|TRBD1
TGTGCTAGCAGCTTAGGGGACAGGGTTGCGGATACGCAGTATTTT
CASSLGDRVADTQYF
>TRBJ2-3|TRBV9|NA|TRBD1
TGTGCCAGCAGCGAAGGGGGCTCTACAGATACGCAGTATTTT
CASSEGGSTDTQYF
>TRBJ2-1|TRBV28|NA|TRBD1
TGTGCCAGCAGTTTACCGGGACAGGGGGCTGAGCAGTTCTTC
CASSLPGQGAEQFF
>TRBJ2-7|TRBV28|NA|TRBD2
TGTGCCAGCAGTTTAATTTTCCGGGAGGACTCCTACGAGCAGTACTTC
CASSLIFREDSYEQYF
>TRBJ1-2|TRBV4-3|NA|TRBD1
TGCGCCAGCAGCCCATCACAGGGGGAGCCCTATGGCTACACCTTC
CASSPSQGEPYGYTF
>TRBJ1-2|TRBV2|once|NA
TGTGCCAGCAGTACCTACCAGGGAGTGGATGGCTACACCTTC
CASSTYQGVDGYTF
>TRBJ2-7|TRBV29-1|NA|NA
TGCAGCGTCCTAGGGGGAGGCTACGAGCAGTACTTC
CSVLGGGYEQYF
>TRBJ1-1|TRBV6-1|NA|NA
TGTGCCAGCACCCCGGCGGCAAACTGGAACACTGAAGCTTTCTTT
CASTPAANWNTEAFF
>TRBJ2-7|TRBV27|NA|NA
TGTGCCAGCAGCGAACTAGGGGAAGGCTACGAGCAGTACTTC
CASSELGEGYEQYF
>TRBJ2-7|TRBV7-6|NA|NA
TGTGCCAGCAGCTTAGGTGGAGGCGACGAGCAGTACTTC
CASSLGGGDEQYF
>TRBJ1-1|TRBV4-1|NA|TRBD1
TGCGCCAGCAGCCAGGTTGCAGGGGGTTGGACTGAAGCTTTCTTT
CASSQVAGGWTEAFF
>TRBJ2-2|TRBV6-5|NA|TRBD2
TGTGCCAGCAGATGGACTAGCTACACCGGGGAGCTGTTTTTT
CASRWTSYTGELFF
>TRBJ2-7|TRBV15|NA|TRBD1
TGTGCCACCGGGACGACAGGGGGCGAGCAGTACTTC
CATGTTGGEQYF
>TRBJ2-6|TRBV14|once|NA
TGTGCCAGCAGCGGTCGGGTACTCTCTGGGGCCAACGTCCTGACTTTC
CASSGRVLSGANVLTF
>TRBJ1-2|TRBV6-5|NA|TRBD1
TGTGCCAGCAGTTATATGGCAGGGGGAACCTATGGCTACACCTTC
CASSYMAGGTYGYTF
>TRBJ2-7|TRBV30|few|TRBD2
TGTGCCTGGAGTATTGCTAGCGGGAGGGCAGAGCAGTACTTC
CAWSIASGRAEQYF
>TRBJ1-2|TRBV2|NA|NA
TGTGCCAGCAGCTTGTATGGCTACACCTTC
CASSLYGYTF
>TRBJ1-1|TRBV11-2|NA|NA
TGTGCCAGCAGCTTAAGGGTGGCGAACACTGAAGCTTTCTTT
CASSLRVANTEAFF
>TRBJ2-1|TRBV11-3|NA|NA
TGTGCCAGCAGCTTGGGGGCCTCAACCTACAATGAGCAGTTCTTC
CASSLGASTYNEQFF
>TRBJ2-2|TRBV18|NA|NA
TGTGCCAGCTCACCATACATCGGAGGGTCCGGGGAGCTGTTTTTT
CASSPYIGGSGELFF
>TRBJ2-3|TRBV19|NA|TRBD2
TGTGCCAGTCGTACACCGGGACTAGCGGGAGATCAAGCAGATACGCAGTATTTT
CASRTPGLAGDQADTQYF
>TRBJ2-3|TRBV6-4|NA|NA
TGTGCCAGCAGTGACGTGGGCAGGCCCACAGATACGCAGTATTTT
CASSDVGRPTDTQYF
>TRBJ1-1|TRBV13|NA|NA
TGTGCCAGCAGCTTAAGAGGCAGTGAAGCTTTCTTT
CASSLRGSEAFF